The rows below give T cell receptor beta chains drawn from one sample of a study of beta chain features in type 1 diabetes. Only in-frame clones appear in the TCRdb table, and some are missing; sequencing was by immunoSEQ multiplex PCR. The data show 350,000 to 450,000 clones, with over 13% seen just once and 0.019% held by the top ten. Sequencing was performed on naive CD4+ T cells from blood. All receptors derive from a woman younger than 30 in good health. CDR3s include the opening cysteine and the closing phenylalanine or tryptophan. Fields, in order: V gene, J gene, D gene, clone size, CDR3 protein, CDR3 DNA. The D gene is left open where the match is weak. Size tells how often a clone was seen (once, few, many) or the class of an expanded clone, and some rows leave it out.

v_gene: TRBV25-1; j_gene: TRBJ1-2; d_gene: NA; abundance: NA; CDR3aa: CASSDIGERDGYTF; CDR3nt: TGTGCCAGCAGTGATATAGGAGAGAGGGATGGCTACACCTTC
v_gene: TRBV14; j_gene: TRBJ2-7; d_gene: TRBD2; abundance: NA; CDR3aa: CASSQWQAGGSEQYF; CDR3nt: TGTGCCAGCAGCCAATGGCAAGCGGGAGGCTCTGAGCAGTACTTC
v_gene: TRBV5-4; j_gene: TRBJ2-7; d_gene: NA; abundance: few; CDR3aa: CASSPAVNNFYEQYF; CDR3nt: TGTGCCAGCAGCCCCGCGGTTAATAACTTCTACGAGCAGTACTTC
v_gene: TRBV10-3; j_gene: TRBJ2-6; d_gene: NA; abundance: few; CDR3aa: CAISDSSGANVLTF; CDR3nt: TGTGCCATCAGTGACAGCTCTGGGGCCAACGTCCTGACTTTC
v_gene: TRBV18; j_gene: TRBJ1-5; d_gene: NA; abundance: NA; CDR3aa: CASSQQGSQPQHF; CDR3nt: TGTGCCAGCTCACAACAGGGAAGCCAGCCCCAGCATTTT
v_gene: TRBV14; j_gene: TRBJ2-5; d_gene: TRBD2; abundance: NA; CDR3aa: CASSQGLAGGATQYF; CDR3nt: TGTGCCAGCAGCCAGGGACTAGCGGGAGGAGCGACCCAGTACTTC
v_gene: TRBV18; j_gene: TRBJ1-5; d_gene: NA; abundance: NA; CDR3aa: CASSPFEGVQPQHF; CDR3nt: TGTGCCAGCTCACCGTTTGAGGGAGTGCAGCCCCAGCATTTT
v_gene: TRBV15; j_gene: TRBJ1-5; d_gene: TRBD1; abundance: NA; CDR3aa: CATSRGTGNNQPQHF; CDR3nt: TGTGCCACCAGCAGAGGGACAGGGAACAATCAGCCCCAGCATTTT
v_gene: TRBV7-2; j_gene: TRBJ2-7; d_gene: TRBD1; abundance: NA; CDR3aa: CASSLEGQGFYEQYF; CDR3nt: TGTGCCAGCAGCTTAGAGGGACAGGGGTTCTACGAGCAGTACTTC
v_gene: TRBV25-1; j_gene: TRBJ2-7; d_gene: TRBD1; abundance: few; CDR3aa: CASSDLTTGGDEQYF; CDR3nt: TGTGCCAGCAGTGACCTCACAACAGGGGGCGACGAGCAGTACTTC
v_gene: TRBV10-3; j_gene: TRBJ2-3; d_gene: NA; abundance: few; CDR3aa: CAISERAPSVSTDTQYF; CDR3nt: TGTGCCATCAGTGAGCGGGCGCCTAGCGTAAGCACAGATACGCAGTATTTT
v_gene: TRBV28; j_gene: TRBJ2-1; d_gene: NA; abundance: few; CDR3aa: CASSPRRLTIYNEQFF; CDR3nt: TGTGCCAGCAGTCCCCGGCGGCTGACCATCTACAATGAGCAGTTCTTC
v_gene: TRBV6-5; j_gene: TRBJ2-5; d_gene: TRBD2; abundance: NA; CDR3aa: CASSYPTSGKETQYF; CDR3nt: TGTGCCAGCAGTTACCCGACTAGCGGTAAAGAGACCCAGTACTTC
v_gene: TRBV28; j_gene: TRBJ2-1; d_gene: NA; abundance: NA; CDR3aa: CASSPPWGSEQFF; CDR3nt: TGTGCCAGCAGTCCCCCATGGGGCAGTGAGCAGTTCTTC
v_gene: TRBV7-2; j_gene: TRBJ2-5; d_gene: NA; abundance: NA; CDR3aa: CASSPWASQETQYF; CDR3nt: TGTGCCAGCAGCCCTTGGGCCAGCCAAGAGACCCAGTACTTC
v_gene: TRBV5-5; j_gene: TRBJ2-1; d_gene: TRBD2; abundance: NA; CDR3aa: CASTYGLAGYNEQFF; CDR3nt: TGTGCCAGCACTTACGGACTAGCGGGATACAATGAGCAGTTCTTC
v_gene: TRBV28; j_gene: TRBJ2-7; d_gene: TRBD1; abundance: NA; CDR3aa: CASSPYGDRGPSDEQYF; CDR3nt: TGTGCCAGCAGCCCATATGGGGACAGGGGGCCGTCGGACGAGCAGTACTTC
v_gene: TRBV6-6; j_gene: TRBJ1-5; d_gene: NA; abundance: few; CDR3aa: CASSQGYQPQHF; CDR3nt: TGTGCCAGCAGCCAGGGGTATCAGCCCCAGCATTTT
v_gene: TRBV20-1; j_gene: TRBJ1-2; d_gene: NA; abundance: few; CDR3aa: CSASGNGYTF; CDR3nt: TGCAGTGCTTCAGGGAATGGCTACACCTTC
v_gene: TRBV29-1; j_gene: TRBJ1-2; d_gene: TRBD1; abundance: NA; CDR3aa: CSVDPRQGRGGYTF; CDR3nt: TGCAGCGTTGACCCTCGACAGGGGAGGGGTGGCTACACCTTC
v_gene: TRBV15; j_gene: TRBJ1-5; d_gene: TRBD1; abundance: few; CDR3aa: CATSRDGTVLSNQPQHF; CDR3nt: TGTGCCACCAGCAGAGATGGGACAGTCCTTAGCAATCAGCCCCAGCATTTT
v_gene: TRBV29-1; j_gene: TRBJ1-5; d_gene: NA; abundance: few; CDR3aa: CSVEEAGINQPQHF; CDR3nt: TGCAGCGTTGAAGAAGCCGGTATCAATCAGCCCCAGCATTTT
v_gene: TRBV18; j_gene: TRBJ2-7; d_gene: NA; abundance: NA; CDR3aa: CASSSYTDEQYF; CDR3nt: TGTGCCAGCTCATCGTACACCGACGAGCAGTACTTC
v_gene: TRBV27; j_gene: TRBJ2-3; d_gene: TRBD2; abundance: NA; CDR3aa: CASSPMTSGSTDTQYF; CDR3nt: TGTGCCAGCAGTCCAATGACTAGCGGAAGCACAGATACGCAGTATTTT
v_gene: TRBV30; j_gene: TRBJ2-1; d_gene: TRBD1; abundance: few; CDR3aa: CAWGTGQGGTEQFF; CDR3nt: TGTGCCTGGGGGACGGGACAGGGGGGTACTGAGCAGTTCTTC
v_gene: TRBV10-3; j_gene: TRBJ1-4; d_gene: NA; abundance: NA; CDR3aa: CASGGIDEKLFF; CDR3nt: TGTGCCTCGGGGGGGATCGATGAAAAACTGTTTTTT
v_gene: TRBV9; j_gene: TRBJ2-7; d_gene: TRBD2; abundance: NA; CDR3aa: CASSVDLAGGPKQYF; CDR3nt: TGTGCCAGCAGCGTAGATCTAGCGGGAGGGCCAAAGCAGTACTTC
v_gene: TRBV11-3; j_gene: TRBJ2-3; d_gene: TRBD1; abundance: NA; CDR3aa: CARGRGQEDTQYF; CDR3nt: TGTGCCAGGGGCAGGGGGCAAGAAGATACGCAGTATTTT
v_gene: TRBV30; j_gene: TRBJ2-2; d_gene: NA; abundance: NA; CDR3aa: CAWKASTNTGELFF; CDR3nt: TGTGCCTGGAAAGCGTCCACCAACACCGGGGAGCTGTTTTTT
v_gene: TRBV29-1; j_gene: TRBJ2-7; d_gene: NA; abundance: NA; CDR3aa: CSVAGSGDEQYF; CDR3nt: TGCAGCGTTGCGGGGAGTGGGGACGAGCAGTACTTC
v_gene: TRBV6-5; j_gene: TRBJ1-2; d_gene: NA; abundance: NA; CDR3aa: CASRTTGFGYTF; CDR3nt: TGTGCCAGCAGGACGACAGGTTTCGGCTACACCTTC
v_gene: TRBV7-2; j_gene: TRBJ2-3; d_gene: TRBD1; abundance: few; CDR3aa: CASTRQGRGDTQYF; CDR3nt: TGTGCCAGCACGAGACAGGGGCGGGGAGATACGCAGTATTTT
v_gene: TRBV30; j_gene: TRBJ1-5; d_gene: NA; abundance: NA; CDR3aa: CAWSVLLSNQPQHF; CDR3nt: TGTGCCTGGAGTGTACTACTTAGCAATCAGCCCCAGCATTTT
v_gene: TRBV6-5; j_gene: TRBJ2-5; d_gene: NA; abundance: few; CDR3aa: CASSYVGRGETQYF; CDR3nt: TGTGCCAGCAGTTACGTGGGGAGAGGAGAGACCCAGTACTTC
v_gene: TRBV19; j_gene: TRBJ2-6; d_gene: NA; abundance: NA; CDR3aa: CASTRGSGANVLTF; CDR3nt: TGTGCCAGTACCAGGGGATCTGGGGCCAACGTCCTGACTTTC
v_gene: TRBV14; j_gene: TRBJ1-3; d_gene: NA; abundance: few; CDR3aa: CASSRARGSGNTIYF; CDR3nt: TGTGCCAGCAGCCGGGCAAGGGGATCAGGAAACACCATATATTTT
v_gene: TRBV30; j_gene: TRBJ2-7; d_gene: NA; abundance: few; CDR3aa: CAGAGLPSYEQYF; CDR3nt: TGTGCCGGGGCAGGGTTACCTTCCTACGAGCAGTACTTC
v_gene: TRBV28; j_gene: TRBJ2-7; d_gene: TRBD1; abundance: few; CDR3aa: CASSAPGQTYEQYF; CDR3nt: TGTGCCAGCAGTGCTCCGGGACAGACCTACGAGCAGTACTTC
v_gene: TRBV6-6; j_gene: TRBJ1-2; d_gene: TRBD1; abundance: few; CDR3aa: CASSRDRTSYGYTF; CDR3nt: TGTGCCAGCAGCCGGGACAGAACCTCCTATGGCTACACCTTC
v_gene: TRBV28; j_gene: TRBJ2-1; d_gene: TRBD1; abundance: NA; CDR3aa: CASSPWTGGRLMDNEQFF; CDR3nt: TGTGCCAGCAGTCCATGGACAGGGGGCCGTTTGATGGACAATGAGCAGTTCTTC
v_gene: TRBV30; j_gene: TRBJ2-5; d_gene: NA; abundance: few; CDR3aa: CAWSPRFQETQYF; CDR3nt: TGTGCCTGGAGCCCTAGGTTTCAAGAGACCCAGTACTTC
v_gene: TRBV20-1; j_gene: TRBJ2-1; d_gene: NA; abundance: few; CDR3aa: CSALTNNEQFF; CDR3nt: TGCAGTGCACTTACGAACAATGAGCAGTTCTTC